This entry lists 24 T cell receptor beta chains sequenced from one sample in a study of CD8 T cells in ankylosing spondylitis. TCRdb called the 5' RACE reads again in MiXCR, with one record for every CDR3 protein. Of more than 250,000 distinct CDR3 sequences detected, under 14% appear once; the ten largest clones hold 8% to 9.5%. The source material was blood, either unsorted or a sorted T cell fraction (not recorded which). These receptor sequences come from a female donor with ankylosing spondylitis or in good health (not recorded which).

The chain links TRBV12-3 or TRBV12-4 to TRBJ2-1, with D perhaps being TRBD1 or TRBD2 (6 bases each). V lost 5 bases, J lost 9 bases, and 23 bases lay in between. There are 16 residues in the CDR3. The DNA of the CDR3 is TGTGCCAGCAGTCAATTTAGGGGGTCGGCTAGCGCTGAGCAGTTCTTC. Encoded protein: CASSQFRGSASAEQFF.

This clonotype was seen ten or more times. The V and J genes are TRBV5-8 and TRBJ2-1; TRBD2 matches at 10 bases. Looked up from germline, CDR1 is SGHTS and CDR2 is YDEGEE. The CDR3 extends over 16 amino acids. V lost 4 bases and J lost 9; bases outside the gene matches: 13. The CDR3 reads CASSVGLAGVLVEQFF. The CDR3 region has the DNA TGTGCCAGCAGCGTAGGGCTAGCGGGAGTCCTGGTTGAGCAGTTCTTC.

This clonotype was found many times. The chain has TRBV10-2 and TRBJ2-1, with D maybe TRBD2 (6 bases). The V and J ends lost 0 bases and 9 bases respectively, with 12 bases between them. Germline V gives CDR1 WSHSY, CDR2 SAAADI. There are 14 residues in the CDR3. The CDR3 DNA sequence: TGCGCCAGCAGTGAGTCAATTCGGGGAGGTGAGCAGTTCTTC. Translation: CASSESIRGGEQFF.

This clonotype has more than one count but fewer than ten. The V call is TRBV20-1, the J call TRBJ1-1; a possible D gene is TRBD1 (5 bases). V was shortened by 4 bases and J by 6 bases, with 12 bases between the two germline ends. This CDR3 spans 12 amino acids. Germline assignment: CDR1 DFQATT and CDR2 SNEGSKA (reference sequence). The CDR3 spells CSAMRAGAEAFF. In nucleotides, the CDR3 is TGCAGTGCTATGAGGGCGGGGGCTGAAGCTTTCTTT.

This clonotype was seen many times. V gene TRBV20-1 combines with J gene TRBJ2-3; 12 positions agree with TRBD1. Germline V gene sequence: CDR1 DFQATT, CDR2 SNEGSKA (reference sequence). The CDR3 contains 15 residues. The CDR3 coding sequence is TGCAGCCCAAAGGGACAGGGGGCGATCACAGATACGCAGTATTTT. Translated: CSPKGQGAITDTQYF.

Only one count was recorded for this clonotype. CDR3 sequence reads: CASSLQGPGYEQYF. The DNA for the CDR3 is TGTGCCAGCAGTTTACAGGGGCCGGGTTACGAGCAGTACTTC. The V gene is TRBV27, the J gene TRBJ2-7, with D maybe TRBD1 (6 bases). Germline CDR1 MNHEY, CDR2 SMNVEV (reference sequence). V was clipped by 2 bases and J by 4 bases, with 12 bases between them. The CDR3 totals 14 residues.

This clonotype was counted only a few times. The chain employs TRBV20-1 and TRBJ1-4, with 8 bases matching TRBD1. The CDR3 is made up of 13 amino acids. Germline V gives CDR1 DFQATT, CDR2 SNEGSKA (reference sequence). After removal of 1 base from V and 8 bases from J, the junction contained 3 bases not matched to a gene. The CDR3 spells CSARGTGYEKLFF. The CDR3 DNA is TGCAGTGCTAGAGGGACAGGGTACGAAAAACTGTTTTTT.

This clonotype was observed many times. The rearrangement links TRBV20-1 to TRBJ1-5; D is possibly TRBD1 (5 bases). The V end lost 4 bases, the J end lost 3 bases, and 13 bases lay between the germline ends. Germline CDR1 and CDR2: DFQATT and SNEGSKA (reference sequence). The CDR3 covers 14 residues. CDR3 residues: CSATTTEINQPQHF. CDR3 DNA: TGCAGTGCTACTACGACAGAAATCAATCAGCCCCAGCATTTT.

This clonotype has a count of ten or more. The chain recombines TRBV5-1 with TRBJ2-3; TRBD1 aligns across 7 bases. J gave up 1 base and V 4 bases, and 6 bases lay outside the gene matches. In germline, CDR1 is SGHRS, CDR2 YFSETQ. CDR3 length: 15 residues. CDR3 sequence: CASSPGQRRTDTQYF. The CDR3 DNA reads TGCGCCAGCAGCCCGGGACAGCGACGCACAGATACGCAGTATTTT.

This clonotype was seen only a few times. The CDR3 region is CASITLAGFSDTQYF. CDR3 DNA sequence: TGTGCCAGCATAACGCTAGCGGGGTTCTCAGATACGCAGTATTTT. The rearrangement uses TRBV2 and TRBJ2-3, with 9 bases identical to TRBD2. V dropped 7 bases and J dropped 4; count of bases not matched to a gene: 9. This CDR3 contains 15 residues. Germline V CDR1 and CDR2: SNHLY, FYNNEI.

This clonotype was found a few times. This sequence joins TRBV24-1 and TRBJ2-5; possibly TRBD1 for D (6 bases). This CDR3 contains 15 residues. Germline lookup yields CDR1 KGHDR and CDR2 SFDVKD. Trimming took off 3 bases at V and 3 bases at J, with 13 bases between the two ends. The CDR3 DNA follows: TGTGCCACCAGTGATGTGCAGGGGTACGAAGAGACCCAGTACTTC. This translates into CATSDVQGYEETQYF.

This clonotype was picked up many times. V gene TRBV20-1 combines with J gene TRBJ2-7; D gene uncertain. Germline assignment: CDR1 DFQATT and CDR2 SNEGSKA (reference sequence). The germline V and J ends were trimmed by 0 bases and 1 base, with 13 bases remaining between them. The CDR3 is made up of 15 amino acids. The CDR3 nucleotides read TGCAGTGCTAGAGATCAAGCGACTCTATCCTACGAGCAGTACTTC. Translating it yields CSARDQATLSYEQYF.

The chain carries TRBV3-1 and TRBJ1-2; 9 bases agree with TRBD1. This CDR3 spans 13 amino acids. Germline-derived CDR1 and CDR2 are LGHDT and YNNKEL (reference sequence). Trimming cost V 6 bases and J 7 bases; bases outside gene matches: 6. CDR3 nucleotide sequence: TGTGCCAGCAGAATACAGGGGGCGCGTGGCTACACCTTC. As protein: CASRIQGARGYTF.

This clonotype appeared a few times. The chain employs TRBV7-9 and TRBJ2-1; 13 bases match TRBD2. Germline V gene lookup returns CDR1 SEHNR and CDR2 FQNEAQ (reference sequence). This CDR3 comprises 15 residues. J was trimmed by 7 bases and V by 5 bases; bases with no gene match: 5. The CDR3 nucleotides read TGTGCCAGCAGCCGGCGGACTAGCGGGAGAAATGAGCAGTTCTTC. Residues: CASSRRTSGRNEQFF.

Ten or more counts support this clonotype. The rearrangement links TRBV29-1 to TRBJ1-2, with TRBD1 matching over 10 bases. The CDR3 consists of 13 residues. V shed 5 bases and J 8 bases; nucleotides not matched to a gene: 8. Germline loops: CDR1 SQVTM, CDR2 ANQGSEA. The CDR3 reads CSVQGQGGGGYTF. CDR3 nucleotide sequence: TGCAGCGTTCAAGGACAGGGGGGAGGAGGCTACACCTTC.

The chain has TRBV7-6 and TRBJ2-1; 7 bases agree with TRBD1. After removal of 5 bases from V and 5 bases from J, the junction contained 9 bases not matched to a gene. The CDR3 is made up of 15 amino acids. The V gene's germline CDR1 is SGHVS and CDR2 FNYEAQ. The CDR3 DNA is TGTGCCAGCAGCCTACCGCCGACAGGGAACAATGAGCAGTTCTTC. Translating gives CASSLPPTGNNEQFF.

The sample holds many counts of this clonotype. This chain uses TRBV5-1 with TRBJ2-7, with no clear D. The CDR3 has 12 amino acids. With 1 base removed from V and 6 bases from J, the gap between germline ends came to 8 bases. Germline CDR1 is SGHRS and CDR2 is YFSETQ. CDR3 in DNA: TGCGCCAGCAGCTTGACGTTGGGCGAGCAGTACTTC. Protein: CASSLTLGEQYF.

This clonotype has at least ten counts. The CDR3 protein is CASSRTGRSNQPQHF. The CDR3 region has the DNA TGTGCCAGCAGTAGGACAGGACGGAGCAATCAGCCCCAGCATTTT. The J gene is TRBJ1-5, the V gene TRBV28, with 7 bases matching TRBD1. The CDR3 has 15 amino acids. From germline, CDR1 is MDHEN and CDR2 SYDVKM. The trim removed 5 bases at V and 1 base at J, leaving 5 bases unmatched. The whole variable domain, filled in from reference TRBV28 and TRBJ1-5, reads DVKVTQSSRYLVKRTGEKVFLECVQDMDHENMFWYRQDPGLGLRLIYFSYDVKMKEKGDIPEGYSVSREKKERFSLILESASTNQTSMYLCASSRTGRSNQPQHFGDGTRLSIL.

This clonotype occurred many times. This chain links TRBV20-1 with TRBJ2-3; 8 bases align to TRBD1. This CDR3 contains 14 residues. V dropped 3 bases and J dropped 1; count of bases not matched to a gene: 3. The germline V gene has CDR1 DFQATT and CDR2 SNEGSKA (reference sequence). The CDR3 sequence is CSASQGARTDTQYF. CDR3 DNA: TGCAGTGCTAGTCAGGGGGCTCGCACAGATACGCAGTATTTT.

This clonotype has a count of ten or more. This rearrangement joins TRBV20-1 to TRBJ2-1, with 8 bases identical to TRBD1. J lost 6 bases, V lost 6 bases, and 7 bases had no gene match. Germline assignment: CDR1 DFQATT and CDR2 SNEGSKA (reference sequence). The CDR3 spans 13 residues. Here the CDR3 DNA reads TGCAGTGCCCCGGCAGGGGGCGGCAATGAGCAGTTCTTC. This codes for CSAPAGGGNEQFF.

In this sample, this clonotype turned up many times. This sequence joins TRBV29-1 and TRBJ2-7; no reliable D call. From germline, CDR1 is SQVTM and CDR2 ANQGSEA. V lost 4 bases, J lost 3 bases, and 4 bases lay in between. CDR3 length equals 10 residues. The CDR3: CSVGSYEQYF. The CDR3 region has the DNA TGCAGCGTTGGCAGCTACGAGCAGTACTTC.

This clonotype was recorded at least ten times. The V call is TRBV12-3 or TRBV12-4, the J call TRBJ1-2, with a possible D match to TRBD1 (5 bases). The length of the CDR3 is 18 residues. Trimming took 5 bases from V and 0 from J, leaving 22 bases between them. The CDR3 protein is CASSHRVRDRWSNYGYTF. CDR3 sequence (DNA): TGTGCCAGCAGTCACCGGGTCAGGGATCGATGGTCTAACTATGGCTACACCTTC.

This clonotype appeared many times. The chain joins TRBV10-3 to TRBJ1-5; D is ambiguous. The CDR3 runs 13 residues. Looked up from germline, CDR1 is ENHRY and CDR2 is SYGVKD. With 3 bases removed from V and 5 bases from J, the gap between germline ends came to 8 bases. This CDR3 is CAISDSRDQPQHF. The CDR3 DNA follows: TGTGCCATCAGTGACTCGAGGGATCAGCCCCAGCATTTT.

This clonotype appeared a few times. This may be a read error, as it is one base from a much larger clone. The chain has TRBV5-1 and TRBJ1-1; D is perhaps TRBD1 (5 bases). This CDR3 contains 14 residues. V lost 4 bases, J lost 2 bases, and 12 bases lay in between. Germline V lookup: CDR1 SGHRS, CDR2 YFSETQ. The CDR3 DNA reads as TGCGCCAGCAGCCAGGGACGGAGTAACACTGAAGCTTTCTTT. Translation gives CASSQGRSNTEAFF.